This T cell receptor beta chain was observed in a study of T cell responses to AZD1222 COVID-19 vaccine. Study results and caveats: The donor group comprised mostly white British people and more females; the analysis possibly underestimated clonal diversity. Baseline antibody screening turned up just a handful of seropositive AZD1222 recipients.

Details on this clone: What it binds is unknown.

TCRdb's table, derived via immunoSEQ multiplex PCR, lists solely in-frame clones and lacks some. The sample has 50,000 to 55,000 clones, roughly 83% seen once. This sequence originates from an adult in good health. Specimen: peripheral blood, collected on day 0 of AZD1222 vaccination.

The DNA of the CDR3 is TGTGCCAGCAGAGCGACAGGGTCCCCAATGAACACTGAAGCTTTCTTT. Its translation: CASRATGSPMNTEAFF. This sequence joins TRBV5-8 and TRBJ1-1; 7 nucleotides match TRBD1. V dropped 5 bases and J dropped 0; count of bases not matched to a gene: 10. This CDR3 is 16 amino acids long. Germline loops: CDR1 SGHTS, CDR2 YDEGEE.